The 17 T cell receptor beta chains below were found in one sample sequenced in a study of cytomegalovirus exposure and HLA in healthy donors. Researchers ran the PCR with 60 Vbeta and 13 Jbeta primers. Only in-frame clones appear in the TCRdb table, and some are missing; sequencing was by immunoSEQ multiplex PCR. The table records 95,000 to 150,000 clones, approximately 84% of them present only once. What was sequenced was PBMCs. All receptors come from a man younger than 30 in good health and CMV-seropositive.

V is TRBV2 and J is TRBJ1-2, with D uncertain. Trimming cost V 6 bases and J 4 bases, with 9 bases left between them. CDR1 is SNHLY, CDR2 FYNNEI, per germline. CDR3 length: 12 residues. The CDR3 sequence is CASSLKSYGYTF. The CDR3 DNA reads as TGTGCCAGCAGCCTCAAGAGCTATGGCTACACCTTC.

The rearrangement joins TRBV4-2 to TRBJ1-2; D is ambiguous. Per germline, CDR1 LGHNA and CDR2 YNFKEQ. The length of the CDR3 is 15 residues. With 1 base removed from V and 4 bases from J, the gap between germline ends came to 13 bases. The DNA of the CDR3 is TGTGCCAGCAGCCAAGGAGTCAGAGAGGGCTATGGCTACACCTTC. This encodes CASSQGVREGYGYTF.

This rearrangement joins TRBV12-5 to TRBJ1-2; TRBD1 aligns across 9 bases. Germline CDR1 LGHNT, CDR2 FRNRAP. Losses at the gene ends were 3 bases for V and 6 bases for J; bases not matched to a gene: 8. This CDR3 comprises 15 residues. The CDR3 nucleotides are TGTGCTAGTGGTTTTGGACAGGGGAGGGTGGATGGCTACACCTTC. This gives the protein CASGFGQGRVDGYTF. Complete variable domain (other parts from reference TRBV12-5 and TRBJ1-2): DARVTQTPRHKVTEMGQEVTMRCQPILGHNTVFWYRQTMMQGLELLAYFRNRAPLDDSGMPKDRFSAEMPDATLATLKIQPSEPRDSAVYFCASGFGQGRVDGYTFGSGTRLTVV.

The V call is TRBV19, the J call TRBJ2-1; TRBD1 is a possible D gene (6 bases). The V gene lost 5 bases and the J gene lost 7 bases, with 12 bases spanning the gap. The CDR3 runs to 13 residues. The germline CDR1 and CDR2 sequences are LNHDA and SQIVND (reference sequence). CDR3 sequence: CASSLNRENEQFF. For the CDR3, the DNA is TGTGCCAGTAGTTTAAACAGGGAAAATGAGCAGTTCTTC.

The chain combines TRBV7-8 with TRBJ1-6; D gene unclear. From germline, CDR1 is SGHVS and CDR2 FQNEAQ. Trimming stripped 0 bases from V and 9 bases from J, with 21 bases between. CDR3 length: 18 amino acids. CDR3 sequence (DNA): TGTGCCAGCAGCTTAGCTTCGTCGGGGTATGGGCCTAGTTCACCCCTCCACTTT. Amino acids: CASSLASSGYGPSSPLHF.

This chain connects TRBV12-5 to TRBJ1-1; D gene unclear. Germline values: CDR1 LGHNT, CDR2 FRNRAP. The V and J ends lost 0 bases and 0 bases respectively, with 11 bases between them. The CDR3 covers 16 residues. The CDR3 loop reads CASGLVRGTLNTEAFF. The CDR3 DNA sequence: TGTGCTAGTGGTTTGGTACGAGGTACCCTGAACACTGAAGCTTTCTTT.

V is TRBV7-2 and J is TRBJ1-2, with 7 bases aligning to TRBD1. The V gene end was trimmed by 1 base and the J gene end by 3 bases; junction bases not matched to a gene: 8. The CDR3 extends over 16 amino acids. Germline V gene data show CDR1 as SGHTA and CDR2 as FQGNSA. The CDR3 here is CASSLGTGGPHYGYTF. The CDR3 region has the DNA TGTGCCAGCAGCTTAGGGACAGGAGGACCCCACTATGGCTACACCTTC.

This clone appeared a single time. The chain uses TRBV7-2 and TRBJ1-1, with D unclear. Trimming removed 7 bases from V and 6 bases from J, with 24 bases in between. Germline loops: CDR1 SGHTA, CDR2 FQGNSA. This CDR3 contains 16 residues. The CDR3 sequence is CASTPNLGHMSAEAFF. Written as DNA, the CDR3 is TGTGCCAGCACTCCGAACCTCGGCCATATGAGCGCTGAAGCTTTCTTT.

The genes are TRBV7-2 and TRBJ2-7, with 9 bases that match TRBD1. The V segment lost 5 bases and the J segment 2 bases; nucleotides outside the gene matches: 16. Per the germline V gene, CDR1 is SGHTA and CDR2 is FQGNSA. CDR3 length: 18 residues. In DNA form, the CDR3 reads TGTGCCAGCAGCCCCCGGGACAGGGCCTTCTTGCTCACCTACGAGCAGTACTTC. Translated, it gives CASSPRDRAFLLTYEQYF. The complete variable domain, with remaining parts taken from reference TRBV7-2 and TRBJ2-7, reads GAGVSQSPSNKVTEKGKDVELRCDPISGHTALYWYRQSLGQGLEFLIYFQGNSAPDKSGLPSDRFSAERTGGSVSTLTIQRTQQEDSAVYLCASSPRDRAFLLTYEQYFGPGTRLTVT.

The V call is TRBV11-2, the J call TRBJ2-1; D is unresolved. Trimming cost V 0 bases and J 7 bases, with 19 bases left between them. The CDR3 totals 17 residues. Per the germline V gene, CDR1 is SGHAT and CDR2 is FQNNGV. The CDR3 loop is CASSLDEPTGFRNEQFF. DNA for the CDR3: TGTGCCAGCAGCTTAGATGAGCCCACCGGGTTTAGGAATGAGCAGTTCTTC. The variable domain in full, completed from reference TRBV11-2 and TRBJ2-1, reads EAGVAQSPRYKIIEKRQSVAFWCNPISGHATLYWYQQILGQGPKLLIQFQNNGVVDDSQLPKDRFSAERLKGVDSTLKIQPAKLEDSAVYLCASSLDEPTGFRNEQFFGPGTRLTVL.

The genes are TRBV7-2 and TRBJ2-5, with D perhaps matching TRBD1 (6 bases). Germline CDR1 is SGHTA and CDR2 is FQGNSA. The CDR3 consists of 14 residues. Trimming removed 4 bases from V and 3 bases from J, with 12 bases in between. The CDR3 DNA is TGTGCCAGCAGCTCAAACCCAGGGGAAGAGACCCAGTACTTC. Its translation: CASSSNPGEETQYF. Variable domain in full (rest from reference TRBV7-2 and TRBJ2-5): GAGVSQSPSNKVTEKGKDVELRCDPISGHTALYWYRQSLGQGLEFLIYFQGNSAPDKSGLPSDRFSAERTGGSVSTLTIQRTQQEDSAVYLCASSSNPGEETQYFGPGTRLLVL.

The chain is built from TRBV28 and TRBJ2-5; D gene ambiguous. This CDR3 contains 12 residues. Germline CDR1 MDHEN, CDR2 SYDVKM. With 1 base removed from V and 5 bases from J, the gap between germline ends came to 5 bases. In DNA, the CDR3 is TGTGCCAGCAGTTTATCCGGGGAGACCCAGTACTTC. Protein: CASSLSGETQYF.

A word on this clone: Other DNA variants within this sample encode the same CDR3. V gene TRBV5-4 combines with J gene TRBJ2-5; the D gene is possibly TRBD2 (5 bases). Germline V gene data show CDR1 as SGHNT and CDR2 as YYREEE (reference sequence). The ends were cut back, 2 bases at V and 5 bases at J, with 13 bases in the middle. The CDR3 length is 14 residues. This CDR3 is CASSLRGTWETQYF. CDR3 sequence (DNA): TGTGCCAGCAGCTTACGGGGTACGTGGGAGACCCAGTACTTC.

The rearrangement joins TRBV7-6 to TRBJ2-1, with 13 bases identical to TRBD2. Germline CDR1 and CDR2: SGHVS and FNYEAQ. CDR3 length: 20 residues. V lost 1 base, J lost 0 bases, and 9 bases stayed unmatched. Here the CDR3 DNA reads TGTGCCAGCAGCTTAGTGCCTGGGACTAGCGGGGAGAGCTCCTACAATGAGCAGTTCTTC. The encoded protein is CASSLVPGTSGESSYNEQFF. The full variable domain, in which reference TRBV7-6 and TRBJ2-1 provide the parts outside the CDR3, is GAGVSQSPRYKVTKRGQDVALRCDPISGHVSLYWYRQALGQGPEFLTYFNYEAQQDKSGLPNDRFSAERPEGSISTLTIQRTEQRDSAMYRCASSLVPGTSGESSYNEQFFGPGTRLTVL.

The V and J genes are TRBV7-2 and TRBJ1-5; a weak D match, TRBD1 (6 bases). The CDR3 spans 14 residues. From germline, CDR1 is SGHTA and CDR2 FQGNSA. V shed 5 bases and J shed 1 base, with 9 bases lying between them. CDR3 DNA sequence: TGTGCCAGCAGCGAGGACAGAAGCAATCAGCCCCAGCATTTT. It encodes CASSEDRSNQPQHF. Full variable domain (missing parts from reference TRBV7-2 and TRBJ1-5): GAGVSQSPSNKVTEKGKDVELRCDPISGHTALYWYRQSLGQGLEFLIYFQGNSAPDKSGLPSDRFSAERTGGSVSTLTIQRTQQEDSAVYLCASSEDRSNQPQHFGDGTRLSIL.

This sequence joins TRBV4-2 and TRBJ1-5; D is undetermined. Trimming pared 0 bases from V and 6 bases from J, leaving 18 bases between. From germline, CDR1 is LGHNA and CDR2 YNFKEQ. The CDR3 has 17 residues. The CDR3 nucleotides are TGTGCCAGCAGCCAAGATAACCGCCAGGAGGGTGGTCAGCCCCAGCATTTT. This translates into CASSQDNRQEGGQPQHF.

The V call is TRBV30, the J call TRBJ2-7; 9 bases agree with TRBD2. This CDR3 spans 13 amino acids. J was trimmed by 3 bases and V by 3 bases; bases with no gene match: 3. In germline, CDR1 is GTSNPN, CDR2 SVGIG (reference sequence). The DNA for the CDR3 is TGTGCCTGGAGAGAAGCGGGAGGCTACGAGCAGTACTTC. It specifies CAWREAGGYEQYF.